This T cell receptor (beta chain) was documented in a study of blood T cells in healthy people across ages. This clonotype was observed many times. Together with a sample-barcoded 5' primer, a J-beta primer mix was included in a second PCR lasting roughly 7 to 11 cycles. TCRdb called the 5' RACE reads again in MiXCR, with one record for every CDR3 protein. The profile shows 1.5 million to 2 million distinct CDR3 sequences, over 25% of them singletons. Sequenced material: blood. The clonotype was recovered from a woman in her 30s in good health.

The CDR3 DNA reads TGCAGTGCTAGCAACAATGAGCAGTTCTTC. Its protein is CSASNNEQFF. This rearrangement joins TRBV20-1 to TRBJ2-1; D uncertain. V lost 3 bases to trimming and J lost 5 bases, with 2 bases between them. The CDR3 has 10 residues. Germline V gene lookup returns CDR1 DFQATT and CDR2 SNEGSKA (reference sequence).